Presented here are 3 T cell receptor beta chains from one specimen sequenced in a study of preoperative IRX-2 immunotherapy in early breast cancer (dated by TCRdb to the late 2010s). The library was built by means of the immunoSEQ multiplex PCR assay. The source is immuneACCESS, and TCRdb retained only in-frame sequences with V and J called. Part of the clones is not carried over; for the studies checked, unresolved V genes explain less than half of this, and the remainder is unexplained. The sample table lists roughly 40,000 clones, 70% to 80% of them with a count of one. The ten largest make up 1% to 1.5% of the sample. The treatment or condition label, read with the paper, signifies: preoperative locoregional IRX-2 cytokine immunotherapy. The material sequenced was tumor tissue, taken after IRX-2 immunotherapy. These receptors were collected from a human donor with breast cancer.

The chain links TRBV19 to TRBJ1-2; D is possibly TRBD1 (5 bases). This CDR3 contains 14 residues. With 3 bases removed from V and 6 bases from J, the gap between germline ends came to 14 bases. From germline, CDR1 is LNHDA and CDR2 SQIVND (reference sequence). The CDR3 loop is CASSIRSGNHGYTF. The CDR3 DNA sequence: TGTGCCAGTAGTATTAGGTCAGGGAACCATGGCTACACCTTC.

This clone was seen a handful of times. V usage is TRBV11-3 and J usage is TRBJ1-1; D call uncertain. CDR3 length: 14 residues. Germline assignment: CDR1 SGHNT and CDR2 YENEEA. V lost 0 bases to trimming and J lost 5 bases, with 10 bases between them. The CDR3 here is CASSLDLAGTEAFF. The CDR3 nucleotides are TGTGCCAGCAGCTTAGATTTAGCAGGAACTGAAGCTTTCTTT.

The CDR3 sequence is CASSRSGGGTDTQYF. The CDR3 DNA is TGCGCCAGCAGTCGATCCGGGGGTGGCACAGATACGCAGTATTTT. The chain couples TRBV10-2 to TRBJ2-3; tentative D call: TRBD2 (6 bases). The V gene's germline CDR1 is WSHSY and CDR2 SAAADI. The CDR3 runs 15 residues. V lost 5 bases and J lost 1, with 13 bases in between.